Listed here are 8 T cell receptor beta chains from one sample, sequenced in a study of blood T cell repertoires in COVID-19. Here immunoSEQ multiplex PCR was the method, and the copy in TCRdb shows in-frame clones only, minus some. This sample has under 200,000 clones, with around 79% found just once. Sample: peripheral blood. The receptor source for this set is a man aged 55 to 70 with active or convalescent COVID-19.

The chain employs TRBV7-9 and TRBJ2-7; 8 bases map to TRBD1. The CDR3 sequence is 12 residues long. The germline V gene encodes CDR1 SEHNR and CDR2 FQNEAQ (reference sequence). Unmatched junction bases numbered 1, after V lost 4 bases and J lost 5 bases. The CDR3 here is CASSSTGDEQYF. The CDR3 DNA reads TGTGCCAGCAGCTCGACAGGGGACGAGCAGTACTTC.

This clone was counted once. The chain employs TRBV5-5 and TRBJ1-2, with a weak D call TRBD1 (5 bases). CDR3 length equals 13 residues. The V end was cut by 2 bases, the J end by 6 bases, with 11 bases between. Germline V gene data show CDR1 as SGHKS and CDR2 as YYEKEE (reference sequence). DNA for the CDR3: TGTGCCAGCAGCTTCGGTCGGGGGAATGGCTACACCTTC. Translated: CASSFGRGNGYTF. The whole variable domain, filled in from reference TRBV5-5 and TRBJ1-2, reads DAGVTQSPTHLIKTRGQQVTLRCSPISGHKSVSWYQQVLGQGPQFIFQYYEKEERGRGNFPDRFSARQFPNYSSELNVNALLLGDSALYLCASSFGRGNGYTFGSGTRLTVV.

V usage is TRBV9 and J usage is TRBJ1-1; no clear D gene. This CDR3 comprises 15 residues. V was trimmed by 0 bases and J by 7 bases, leaving 16 bases between them. Germline CDR1 reads SGDLS; CDR2 reads YYNGEE. The CDR3 region is CASSVAAAAAGEAFF. The CDR3 DNA sequence: TGTGCCAGCAGCGTAGCTGCGGCGGCAGCGGGTGAAGCTTTCTTT. The complete variable domain, with remaining parts taken from reference TRBV9 and TRBJ1-1, reads DSGVTQTPKHLITATGQRVTLRCSPRSGDLSVYWYQQSLDQGLQFLIQYYNGEERAKGNILERFSAQQFPDLHSELNLSSLELGDSALYFCASSVAAAAAGEAFFGQGTRLTVV.

The V and J genes are TRBV11-2 and TRBJ2-3, with no clear D. This CDR3 region has 15 residues. Germline lookup yields CDR1 SGHAT and CDR2 FQNNGV. The V gene lost 3 bases and the J gene lost 0 bases, with 10 bases spanning the gap. The CDR3 loop reads CASSFYGPSTDTQYF. CDR3 coding DNA: TGTGCCAGCAGCTTTTATGGCCCGAGCACAGATACGCAGTATTTT.

This clone was seen just once. The chain couples TRBV7-9 to TRBJ2-7, with 11 nucleotides matching TRBD1. This CDR3 contains 15 residues. Germline trimming cut 4 bases from V and 2 bases from J; bases unmatched to any gene: 4. From germline, CDR1 is SEHNR and CDR2 FQNEAQ (reference sequence). CDR3: CASSWDRGNPYEQYF. The CDR3 DNA sequence: TGTGCCAGCAGCTGGGACAGGGGGAACCCCTACGAGCAGTACTTC.

This chain connects TRBV5-4 to TRBJ2-7; TRBD2 agrees at 10 bases. Looked up from germline, CDR1 is SGHNT and CDR2 is YYREEE (reference sequence). With 0 bases clipped from V and 6 bases from J, the junction kept 0 bases outside the gene matches. The length of the CDR3 is 13 residues. CDR3 in DNA: TGTGCCAGCAGCTTGGGACTAGCGGGCGAGCAGTACTTC. Protein: CASSLGLAGEQYF.

This chain joins TRBV11-2 and TRBJ2-1; TRBD2 agrees at 10 bases. CDR3 length: 17 amino acids. Germline V lookup: CDR1 SGHAT, CDR2 FQNNGV. V dropped 6 bases and J dropped 3; count of bases not matched to a gene: 11. The CDR3 here is CASSSSGSPPFYNEQFF. The CDR3 DNA sequence: TGTGCCAGCAGTTCTAGCGGGAGTCCCCCCTTCTACAATGAGCAGTTCTTC.

The rearrangement uses TRBV7-2 and TRBJ2-5; tentative D call: TRBD1 (5 bases). V shed 3 bases and J shed 3 bases, with 14 bases lying between them. CDR3 length equals 15 residues. The germline V gene has CDR1 SGHTA and CDR2 FQGNSA. The CDR3 sequence: CASSFLVQVEETQYF. The CDR3 region has the DNA TGTGCCAGCAGCTTCCTGGTACAGGTAGAAGAGACCCAGTACTTC.